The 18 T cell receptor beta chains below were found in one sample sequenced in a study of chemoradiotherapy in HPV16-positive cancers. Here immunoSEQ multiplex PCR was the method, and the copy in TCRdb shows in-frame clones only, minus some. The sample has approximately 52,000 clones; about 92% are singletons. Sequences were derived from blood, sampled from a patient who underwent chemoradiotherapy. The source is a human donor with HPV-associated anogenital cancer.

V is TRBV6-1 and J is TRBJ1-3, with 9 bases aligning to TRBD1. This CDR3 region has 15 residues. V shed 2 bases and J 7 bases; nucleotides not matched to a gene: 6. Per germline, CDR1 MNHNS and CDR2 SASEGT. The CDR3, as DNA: TGTGCCAGCAGTGAATCCCGACAGGGGGTGAACACCATATATTTT. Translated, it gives CASSESRQGVNTIYF.

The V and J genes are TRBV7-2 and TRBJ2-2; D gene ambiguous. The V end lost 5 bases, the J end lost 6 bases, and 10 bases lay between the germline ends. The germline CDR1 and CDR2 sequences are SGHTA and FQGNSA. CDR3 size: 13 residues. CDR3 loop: CASSQRGPGELFF. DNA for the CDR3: TGTGCCAGCAGCCAACGAGGACCCGGGGAGCTGTTTTTT.

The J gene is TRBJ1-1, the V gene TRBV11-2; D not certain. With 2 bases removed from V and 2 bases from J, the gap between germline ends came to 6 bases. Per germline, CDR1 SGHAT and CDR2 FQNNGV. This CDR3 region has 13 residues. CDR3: CASSLTPNTEAFF. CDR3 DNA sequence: TGTGCCAGCAGCTTAACGCCAAACACTGAAGCTTTCTTT.

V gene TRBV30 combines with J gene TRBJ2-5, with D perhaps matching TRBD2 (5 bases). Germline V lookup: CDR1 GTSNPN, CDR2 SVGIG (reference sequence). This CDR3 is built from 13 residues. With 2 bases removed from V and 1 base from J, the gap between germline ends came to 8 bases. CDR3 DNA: TGTGCCTGGAGTTCGGGGTTCCAAGAGACCCAGTACTTC. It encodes CAWSSGFQETQYF.

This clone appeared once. The CDR3, as DNA: TGTGCCAGCAGTTTGGCGCAGGGGGGTCAGCCCCAGCATTTT. Protein: CASSLAQGGQPQHF. The chain carries TRBV6-5 and TRBJ1-5; TRBD1 matches at 7 bases. The germline V gene has CDR1 MNHEY and CDR2 SVGAGI. V lost 4 bases to trimming and J lost 6 bases; unmatched junction nucleotides: 6. CDR3 length equals 14 residues.

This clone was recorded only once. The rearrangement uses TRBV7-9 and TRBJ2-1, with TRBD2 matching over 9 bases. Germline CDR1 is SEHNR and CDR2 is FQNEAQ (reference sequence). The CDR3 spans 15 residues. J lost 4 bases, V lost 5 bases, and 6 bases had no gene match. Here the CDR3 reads CASSPSGRSYNEQFF. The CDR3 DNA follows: TGTGCCAGCAGCCCCAGCGGGAGGTCTTACAATGAGCAGTTCTTC.

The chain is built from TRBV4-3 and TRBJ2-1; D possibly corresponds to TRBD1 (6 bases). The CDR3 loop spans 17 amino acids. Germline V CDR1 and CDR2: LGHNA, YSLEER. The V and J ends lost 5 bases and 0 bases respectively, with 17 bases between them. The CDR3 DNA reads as TGCGCCAGCAGCTTACGAGGACAGCCGAGCTCCTACAATGAGCAGTTCTTC. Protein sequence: CASSLRGQPSSYNEQFF.

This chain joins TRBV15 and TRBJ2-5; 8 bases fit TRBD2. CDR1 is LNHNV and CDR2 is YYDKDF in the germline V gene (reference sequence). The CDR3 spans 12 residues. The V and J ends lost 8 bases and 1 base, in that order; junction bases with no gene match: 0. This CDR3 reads CATAGGQETQYF. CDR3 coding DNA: TGTGCCACCGCGGGGGGCCAAGAGACCCAGTACTTC.

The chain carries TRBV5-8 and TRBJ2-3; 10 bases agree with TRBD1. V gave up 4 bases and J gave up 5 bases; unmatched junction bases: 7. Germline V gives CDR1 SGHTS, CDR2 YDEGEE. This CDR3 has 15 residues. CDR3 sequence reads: CASSTTGGGKDTQYF. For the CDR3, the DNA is TGTGCCAGCAGCACGACAGGGGGCGGAAAAGATACGCAGTATTTT.

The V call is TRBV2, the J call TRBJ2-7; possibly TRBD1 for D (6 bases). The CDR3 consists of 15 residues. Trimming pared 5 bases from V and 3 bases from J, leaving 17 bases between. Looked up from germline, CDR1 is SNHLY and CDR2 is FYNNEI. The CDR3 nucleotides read TGTGCCAGCAGTTATGACCCCCGGGACAACTACGAGCAGTACTTC. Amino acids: CASSYDPRDNYEQYF.

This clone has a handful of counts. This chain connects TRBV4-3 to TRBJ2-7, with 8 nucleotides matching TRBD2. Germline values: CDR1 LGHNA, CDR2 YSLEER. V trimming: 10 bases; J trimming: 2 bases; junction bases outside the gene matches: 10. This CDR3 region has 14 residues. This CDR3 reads CATRGTRGTYEQYF. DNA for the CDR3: TGCGCCACCCGCGGGACTAGGGGCACCTACGAGCAGTACTTC.

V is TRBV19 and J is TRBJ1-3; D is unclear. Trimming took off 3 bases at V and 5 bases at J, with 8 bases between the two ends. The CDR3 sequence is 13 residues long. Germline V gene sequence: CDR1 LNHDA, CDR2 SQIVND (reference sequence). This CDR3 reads CASSMSHRNTIYF. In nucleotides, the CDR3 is TGTGCCAGTAGTATGAGTCATAGAAACACCATATATTTT.

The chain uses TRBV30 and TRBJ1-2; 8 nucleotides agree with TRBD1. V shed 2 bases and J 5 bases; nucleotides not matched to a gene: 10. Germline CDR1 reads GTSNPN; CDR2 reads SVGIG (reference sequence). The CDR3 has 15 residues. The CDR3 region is CAWSRQDRQGYGYTF. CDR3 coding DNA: TGTGCCTGGAGTCGTCAGGATCGACAGGGGTATGGCTACACCTTC.

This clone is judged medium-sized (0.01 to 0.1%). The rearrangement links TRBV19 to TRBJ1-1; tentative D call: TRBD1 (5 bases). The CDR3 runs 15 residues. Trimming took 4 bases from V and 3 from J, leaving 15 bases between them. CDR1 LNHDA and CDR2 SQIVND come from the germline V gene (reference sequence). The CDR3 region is CASSTRVSGDTEAFF. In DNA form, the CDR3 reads TGTGCCAGTAGTACCCGAGTCTCGGGGGACACTGAAGCTTTCTTT.

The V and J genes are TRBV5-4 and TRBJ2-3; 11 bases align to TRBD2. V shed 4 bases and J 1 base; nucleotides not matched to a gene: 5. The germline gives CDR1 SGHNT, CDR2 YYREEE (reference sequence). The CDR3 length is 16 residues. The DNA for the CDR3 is TGTGCCAGCAGCCTAATAGCGGGGGGGGGCACAGATACGCAGTATTTT. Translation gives CASSLIAGGGTDTQYF. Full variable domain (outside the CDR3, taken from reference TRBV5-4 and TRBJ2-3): ETGVTQSPTHLIKTRGQQVTLRCSSQSGHNTVSWYQQALGQGPQFIFQYYREEENGRGNFPPRFSGLQFPNYSSELNVNALELDDSALYLCASSLIAGGGTDTQYFGPGTRLTVL.

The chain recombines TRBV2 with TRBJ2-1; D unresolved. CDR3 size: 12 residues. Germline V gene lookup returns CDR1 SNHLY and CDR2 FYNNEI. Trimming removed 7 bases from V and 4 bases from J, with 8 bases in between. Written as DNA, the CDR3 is TGTGCCAGCAAGGAAGGGTACAATGAGCAGTTCTTC. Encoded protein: CASKEGYNEQFF.

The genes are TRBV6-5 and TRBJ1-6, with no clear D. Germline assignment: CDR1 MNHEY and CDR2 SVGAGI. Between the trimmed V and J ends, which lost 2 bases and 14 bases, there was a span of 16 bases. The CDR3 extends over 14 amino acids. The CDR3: CASSYGFNGRSLHF. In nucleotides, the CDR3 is TGTGCCAGCAGTTACGGTTTCAATGGACGATCCCTCCACTTT.

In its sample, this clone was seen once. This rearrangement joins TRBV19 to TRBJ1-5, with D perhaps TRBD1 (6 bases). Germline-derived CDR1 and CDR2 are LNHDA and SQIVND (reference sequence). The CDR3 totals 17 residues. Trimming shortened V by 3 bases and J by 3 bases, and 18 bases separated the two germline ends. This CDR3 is CASSIPTGWGDNQPQHF. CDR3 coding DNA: TGTGCCAGTAGTATTCCCACAGGGTGGGGGGACAATCAGCCCCAGCATTTT.